These T cell receptor beta chains were read from a single sample in a study of OX40 agonist ivuxolimab in advanced cancers. The repertoire was sequenced with immunoSEQ multiplex PCR; TCRdb's copy has only in-frame clones and lacks some. The data show tens of thousands of clones, with approximately 86% seen just once and over 0.6% held by the top ten. The material sequenced was CD4+ or CD8+ T cells sorted from blood, taken in a trial of the OX40 agonist ivuxolimab. The origin of the receptors is an adult with an advanced solid tumor such as melanoma, head and neck, liver or kidney cancer. The CDR3 runs from the conserved cysteine through the conserved F or W. The D gene is left open where the match is weak. Clone size is stated in some rows and not others, as once, few, many or a class when expanded.

j_call clone_size d_call v_call cdr3_aa cdr3_nt
TRBJ2-7 NA TRBD1 TRBV5-5 CASSTRTGDEQYF TGTGCCAGCAGCACAAGGACAGGGGATGAGCAGTACTTC
TRBJ1-2 NA NA TRBV6-5 CASTSNWFHGYTF TGTGCCAGCACCTCGAACTGGTTTCACGGCTACACCTTC
TRBJ2-3 NA NA TRBV7-3 CASSQPKDADTQYF TGTGCCAGCAGCCAACCCAAAGACGCAGATACGCAGTATTTT
TRBJ1-5 NA TRBD1 TRBV28 CASRKGGTANQPQHF TGTGCCAGCAGAAAAGGCGGGACAGCTAACCAGCCCCAGCATTTT
TRBJ2-5 NA NA TRBV2 CASSDRVRETQYF TGTGCCAGCAGTGACCGCGTTCGAGAGACCCAGTACTTC
TRBJ2-4 NA NA TRBV11-1 CASSYLGGGTANIQYF TGTGCCAGCAGCTACCTCGGAGGGGGGACGGCGAACATTCAGTACTTC
TRBJ1-2 NA NA TRBV27 CASSLTYRLRDGYTF TGTGCCAGCAGTTTAACGTACCGCCTGAGGGATGGCTACACCTTC
TRBJ1-1 NA NA TRBV5-4 CASSLGEGLDTEAFF TGTGCCAGCAGCTTGGGTGAGGGGTTGGACACTGAAGCTTTCTTT
TRBJ1-1 NA NA TRBV18 CASSPGVGIRRGTNTEAFF TGTGCCAGCTCACCAGGGGTAGGGATCCGGAGGGGGACGAACACTGAAGCTTTCTTT
TRBJ1-1 few NA TRBV19 CASSIDPGMAAFF TGTGCCAGTAGTATAGATCCGGGGATGGCAGCTTTCTTT
TRBJ2-3 NA TRBD1 TRBV5-1 CASSLGTVTDTQYF TGCGCCAGCAGCCTCGGGACAGTCACAGATACGCAGTATTTT
TRBJ1-2 NA TRBD1 TRBV11-2 CASSFNTGDYGYTF TGTGCCAGCAGCTTTAATACAGGGGACTATGGCTACACCTTC
TRBJ1-1 few NA TRBV5-1 CASSLVLGNTEAFF TGCGCCAGCAGCTTGGTCCTGGGAAACACTGAAGCTTTCTTT
TRBJ2-5 NA TRBD2 TRBV11-1 CASSLDGRESETQYF TGTGCCAGCAGCTTAGATGGGCGGGAGAGCGAGACCCAGTACTTC
TRBJ2-5 few NA TRBV11-3 CASSLSWGARETQYF TGTGCCAGCAGCTTATCATGGGGGGCAAGGGAGACCCAGTACTTC
TRBJ1-5 NA NA TRBV4-1 CASSHSGVSNQPQHF TGCGCCAGCAGCCATTCCGGGGTCAGCAATCAGCCCCAGCATTTT
TRBJ1-5 once NA TRBV18 CASSPPNRDSNQPQHF TGTGCCAGCTCACCACCCAACAGGGATAGCAATCAGCCCCAGCATTTT
TRBJ2-2 once NA TRBV4-3 CASSQVGGPGGELFF TGCGCCAGCAGCCAAGTCGGGGGGCCGGGCGGGGAGCTGTTTTTT
TRBJ2-5 NA NA TRBV19 CASRRGAQETQYF TGTGCCAGTAGGAGAGGCGCCCAAGAGACCCAGTACTTC
TRBJ1-1 NA NA TRBV19 CASRVGGGGGRTEAFF TGTGCCAGTAGAGTTGGAGGGGGGGGCGGAAGGACTGAAGCTTTCTTT
TRBJ1-1 NA NA TRBV19 CASSIAHTNTEAFF TGTGCCAGTAGTATCGCCCATACGAACACTGAAGCTTTCTTT
TRBJ1-5 NA NA TRBV14 CASSLGNQPQHF TGTGCCAGCAGCCTAGGCAATCAGCCCCAGCATTTT
TRBJ2-5 NA TRBD2 TRBV7-3 CASSRGGSYQETQYF TGTGCCAGCAGCCGAGGCGGGAGCTACCAAGAGACCCAGTACTTC
TRBJ2-4 NA NA TRBV5-4 CASSLPLQGAKNIQYF TGTGCCAGCAGCTTGCCACTCCAGGGAGCCAAAAACATTCAGTACTTC
TRBJ1-5 NA NA TRBV7-2 CASSPSGIGVQPQHF TGTGCCAGCAGCCCAAGCGGAATCGGGGTTCAGCCCCAGCATTTT
TRBJ2-6 NA TRBD1 TRBV4-1 CASSQGTGGAAGANVLTF TGCGCCAGCAGCCAAGGGACAGGGGGCGCGGCTGGGGCCAACGTCCTGACTTTC
TRBJ2-1 NA TRBD2 TRBV10-3 CAISGGGSSYNEQFF TGTGCCATCAGTGGAGGCGGGAGCTCCTACAATGAGCAGTTCTTC
TRBJ1-5 NA NA TRBV15 CATSRDLGSGNQPQHF TGTGCCACCAGCAGAGATCTAGGTTCAGGCAATCAGCCCCAGCATTTT
TRBJ1-1 NA NA TRBV6-4 CASRRTAADTEAFF TGTGCCAGCAGAAGAACTGCCGCCGATACTGAAGCTTTCTTT
TRBJ2-1 NA TRBD2 TRBV13 CASSLAGGSNEQFF TGTGCCAGCAGCTTAGCGGGAGGAAGCAATGAGCAGTTCTTC
TRBJ1-1 few NA TRBV5-4 CASSLEGDPPEAFF TGTGCCAGCAGCTTGGAGGGGGACCCACCCGAAGCTTTCTTT
TRBJ1-1 NA NA TRBV10-3 CAISEQEGTEAFF TGTGCCATCAGTGAACAGGAGGGTACGGAAGCTTTCTTT
TRBJ1-6 once NA TRBV6-5 CASSTLNSPLHF TGTGCCAGCAGTACTCTTAATTCACCCCTCCACTTT
TRBJ1-1 NA TRBD1 TRBV6-5 CASRPDRVWNTEAFF TGTGCCAGCAGGCCCGACAGGGTCTGGAACACTGAAGCTTTCTTT
TRBJ2-1 NA TRBD2 TRBV7-2 CASSLVSSGSAEQFF TGTGCCAGCAGCTTAGTATCTAGCGGGAGCGCTGAGCAGTTCTTC
TRBJ2-5 NA TRBD1 TRBV5-1 CASSPRLGQGAVETQYF TGCGCCAGCAGCCCCCGGTTGGGACAGGGAGCGGTGGAGACCCAGTACTTC
TRBJ1-1 NA NA TRBV11-2 CASSLERGGDAFF TGTGCCAGCAGCTTAGAGAGGGGGGGGGATGCTTTCTTT
TRBJ1-2 NA NA TRBV29-1 CSVDFGSGARNGYTF TGCAGCGTTGATTTTGGGTCGGGGGCGCGAAATGGCTACACCTTC
TRBJ2-5 NA NA TRBV19 CASSFRGETQYF TGTGCCAGTAGTTTTAGGGGGGAGACCCAGTACTTC
TRBJ2-4 NA NA TRBV7-9 CASSLEDIRFLLAKNIQYF TGTGCCAGCAGCTTGGAAGACATCAGATTTCTCCTAGCCAAAAACATTCAGTACTTC
TRBJ2-2 NA TRBD1 TRBV7-3 CASSLVNRGRGELFF TGTGCCAGCAGCTTGGTGAACAGGGGGCGTGGGGAGCTGTTTTTT
TRBJ1-1 NA TRBD1 TRBV5-1 CASSSLQGGDTEAFF TGCGCCAGCAGCTCCCTCCAAGGGGGCGACACTGAAGCTTTCTTT
TRBJ2-1 NA TRBD2 TRBV9 CASSASSGLLIYEQFF TGTGCCAGCAGCGCCTCTAGCGGGCTCCTGATCTATGAGCAGTTCTTC
TRBJ1-5 once NA TRBV7-2 CASSLAGGANYQPQHF TGTGCCAGCAGCTTAGCAGGAGGGGCGAACTATCAGCCCCAGCATTTT
TRBJ1-4 NA NA TRBV6-6 CASSYGGSNEKLFF TGTGCCAGCAGTTACGGGGGAAGTAATGAAAAACTGTTTTTT
TRBJ1-3 NA NA TRBV7-2 CASSWVQGSGNTIYF TGTGCCAGCAGCTGGGTTCAGGGGTCTGGAAACACCATATATTTT
TRBJ2-2 NA TRBD1 TRBV23-1 CASQGARAGELFF TGCGCCAGTCAGGGGGCGAGGGCCGGGGAGCTGTTTTTT
TRBJ2-3 NA NA TRBV2 CASSEGRRDTEDF TGTGCCAGCAGTGAAGGGCGTCGGGACACTGAGGATTTT
TRBJ1-1 NA NA TRBV25-1 CASSEFELIGAGNTEAFF TGTGCCAGCAGTGAATTCGAATTGATTGGTGCAGGGAACACTGAAGCTTTCTTT